Sequencing of this TCR beta chain was carried out in a study of spatial heterogeneity in lung cancer. A distinct unique molecular identifier was carried by each TCR cDNA molecule. Using its own MiXCR run on the 5' RACE reads, TCRdb lists one record per CDR3 protein. This repertoire shows around 23,000 distinct CDR3 sequences, 3% to 3.5% found once; its top ten account for 25% to 35%. V shed 2 bases and J 5 bases; nucleotides not matched to a gene: 4. CDR3 size: 16 residues. Germline CDR1 MRHNA, CDR2 SNTAGT. Regarding time point: sample taken at primary tumor resection. Without sorting, whole RNA was sequenced from tumor, nontumor lung or frozen PBMC.

Sequences were derived from PBMCs, sampled at surgery. The TCR originated in a female donor with early-stage non-small cell lung cancer. The V gene is TRBV6-4, the J gene TRBJ2-1; 12 bases agree with TRBD2. CDR3 amino acids: CASSDAGTSGHNEQFF. In DNA form, the CDR3 reads TGTGCCAGCAGTGACGCCGGGACTAGCGGGCACAATGAGCAGTTCTTC.